This passage covers 3 T cell receptor beta chains from one sample sequenced in a study of blood T cell repertoires in COVID-19. Only in-frame clones appear in the TCRdb table, and some are missing; sequencing was by immunoSEQ multiplex PCR. The sample yields roughly 41,000 clones, just under 85% seen once. Sequences were obtained from peripheral blood. These receptors all come from a man in his forties or fifties with active COVID-19.

The gene calls are TRBV10-3 and TRBJ1-5; 10 bases map to TRBD1. Per germline, CDR1 ENHRY and CDR2 SYGVKD. The CDR3 sequence is 17 residues long. Trimming took 0 bases from V and 3 from J; bases not matched to a gene: 5. CDR3 in amino acids: CAISESGQGLYNQPQHF. The CDR3 DNA sequence: TGTGCCATCAGTGAGTCGGGACAGGGGCTGTACAATCAGCCCCAGCATTTT.

The genes are TRBV4-3 and TRBJ2-1; 14 bases line up with TRBD2. The germline gives CDR1 LGHNA, CDR2 YSLEER. CDR3 length: 17 residues. Trimming took 2 bases from V and 9 from J; bases not matched to a gene: 9. The CDR3 protein is CASSQLWGTSGGGEQFF. In DNA form, the CDR3 reads TGCGCCAGCAGCCAACTCTGGGGGACTAGCGGGGGTGGTGAGCAGTTCTTC.

The chain couples TRBV5-1 to TRBJ2-7, with a possible D match to TRBD1 (6 bases). Per the germline V gene, CDR1 is SGHRS and CDR2 is YFSETQ. V gave up 1 base and J gave up 3 bases, with 17 bases separating them. The CDR3 extends over 16 amino acids. In DNA form, the CDR3 reads TGCGCCAGCAGCTTGTACGGCGCAGGGGCTAACTACGAGCAGTACTTC. This translates into CASSLYGAGANYEQYF. The full variable domain, completed using reference TRBV5-1 and TRBJ2-7, is KAGVTQTPRYLIKTRGQQVTLSCSPISGHRSVSWYQQTPGQGLQFLFEYFSETQRNKGNFPGRFSGRQFSNSRSEMNVSTLELGDSALYLCASSLYGAGANYEQYFGPGTRLTVT.